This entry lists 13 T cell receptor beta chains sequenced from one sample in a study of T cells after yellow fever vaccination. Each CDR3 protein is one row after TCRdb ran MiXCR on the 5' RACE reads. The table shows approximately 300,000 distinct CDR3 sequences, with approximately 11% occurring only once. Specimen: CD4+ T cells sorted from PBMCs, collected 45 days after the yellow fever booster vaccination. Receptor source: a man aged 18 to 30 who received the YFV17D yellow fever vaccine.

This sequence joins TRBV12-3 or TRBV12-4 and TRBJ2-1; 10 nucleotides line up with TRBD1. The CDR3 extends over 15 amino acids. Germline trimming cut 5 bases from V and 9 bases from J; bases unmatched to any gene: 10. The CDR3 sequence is CASSLGPGQGFEQFF. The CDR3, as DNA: TGTGCCAGCAGTCTAGGCCCGGGACAGGGGTTTGAGCAGTTCTTC.

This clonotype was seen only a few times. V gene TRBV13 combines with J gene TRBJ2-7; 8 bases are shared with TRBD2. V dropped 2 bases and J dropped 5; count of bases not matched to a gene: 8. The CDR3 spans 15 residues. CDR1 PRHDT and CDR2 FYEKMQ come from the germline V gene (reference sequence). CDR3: CASSLPGGAGNEQYF. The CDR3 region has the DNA TGTGCCAGCAGCTTACCGGGGGGGGCAGGGAACGAGCAGTACTTC.

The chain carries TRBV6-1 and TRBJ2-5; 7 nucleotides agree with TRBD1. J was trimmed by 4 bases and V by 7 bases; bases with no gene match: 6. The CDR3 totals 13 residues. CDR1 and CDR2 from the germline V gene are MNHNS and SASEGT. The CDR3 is CASTPGQIETQYF. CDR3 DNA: TGTGCCAGCACCCCGGGACAGATAGAGACCCAGTACTTC.

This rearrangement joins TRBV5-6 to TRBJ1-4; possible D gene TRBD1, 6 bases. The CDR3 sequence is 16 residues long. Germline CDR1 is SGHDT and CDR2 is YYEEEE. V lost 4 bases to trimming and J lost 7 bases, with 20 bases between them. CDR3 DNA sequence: TGTGCCAGCAGCGGGATTCGGGCAGGGGACCCTGAAAAACTGTTTTTT. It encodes CASSGIRAGDPEKLFF.

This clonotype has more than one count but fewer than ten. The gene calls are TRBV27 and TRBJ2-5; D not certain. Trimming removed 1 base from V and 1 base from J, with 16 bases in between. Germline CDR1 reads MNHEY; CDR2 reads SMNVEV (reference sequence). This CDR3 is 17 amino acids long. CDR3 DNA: TGTGCCAGCAGTTTATTCTCCAACAGTCGGTCCCAAGAGACCCAGTACTTC. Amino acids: CASSLFSNSRSQETQYF.

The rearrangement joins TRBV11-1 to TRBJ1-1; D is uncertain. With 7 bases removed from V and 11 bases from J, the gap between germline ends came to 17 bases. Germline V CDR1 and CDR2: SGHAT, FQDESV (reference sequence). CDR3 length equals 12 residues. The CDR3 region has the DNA TGTGCCAGCACCCGGTTGGCGGACGGGGCTTTCTTT. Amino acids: CASTRLADGAFF.

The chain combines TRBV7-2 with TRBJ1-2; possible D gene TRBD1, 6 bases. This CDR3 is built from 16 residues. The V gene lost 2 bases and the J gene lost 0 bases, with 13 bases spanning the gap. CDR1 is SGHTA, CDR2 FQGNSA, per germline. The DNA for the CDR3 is TGTGCCAGCAGCTTACAGGGGAGACGGGCTAACTATGGCTACACCTTC. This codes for CASSLQGRRANYGYTF.

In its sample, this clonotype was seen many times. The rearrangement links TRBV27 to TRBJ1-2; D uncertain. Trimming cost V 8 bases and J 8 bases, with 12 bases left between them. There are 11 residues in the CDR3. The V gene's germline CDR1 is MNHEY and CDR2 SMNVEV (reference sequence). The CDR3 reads CASPVRVGYTF. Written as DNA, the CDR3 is TGTGCCAGCCCTGTAAGGGTAGGCTACACCTTC.

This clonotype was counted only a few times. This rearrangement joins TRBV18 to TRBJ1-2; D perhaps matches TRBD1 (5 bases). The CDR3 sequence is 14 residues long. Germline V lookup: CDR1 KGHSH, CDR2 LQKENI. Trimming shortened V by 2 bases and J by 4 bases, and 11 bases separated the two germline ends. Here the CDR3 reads CASSPEGSGYGYTF. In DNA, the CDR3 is TGTGCCAGCTCACCAGAGGGGTCGGGCTATGGCTACACCTTC.

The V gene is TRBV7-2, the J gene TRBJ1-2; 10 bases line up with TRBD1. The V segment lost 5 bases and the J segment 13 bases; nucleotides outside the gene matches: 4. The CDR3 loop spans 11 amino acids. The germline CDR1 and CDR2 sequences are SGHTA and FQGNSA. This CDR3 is CASSPGTGVTF. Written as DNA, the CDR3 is TGTGCCAGCAGCCCGGGGACAGGGGTCACCTTC. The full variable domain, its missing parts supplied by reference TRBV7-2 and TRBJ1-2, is GAGVSQSPSNKVTEKGKDVELRCDPISGHTALYWYRQSLGQGLEFLIYFQGNSAPDKSGLPSDRFSAERTGGSVSTLTIQRTQQEDSAVYLCASSPGTGVTFGSGTRLTVV.

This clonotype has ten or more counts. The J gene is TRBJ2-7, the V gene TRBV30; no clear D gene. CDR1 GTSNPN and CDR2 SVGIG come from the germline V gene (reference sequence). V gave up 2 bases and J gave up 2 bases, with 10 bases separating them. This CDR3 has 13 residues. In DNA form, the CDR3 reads TGTGCCTGGAGTATACAGCGCCCCTACGAGCAGTACTTC. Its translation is CAWSIQRPYEQYF.

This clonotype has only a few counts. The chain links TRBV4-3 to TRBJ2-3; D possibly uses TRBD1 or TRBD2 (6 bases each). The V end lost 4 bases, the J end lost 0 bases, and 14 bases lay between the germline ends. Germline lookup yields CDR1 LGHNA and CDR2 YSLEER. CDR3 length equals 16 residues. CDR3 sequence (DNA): TGCGCCAGCAGCCGCCTCCCGGGGGCTAGCACAGATACGCAGTATTTT. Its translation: CASSRLPGASTDTQYF.

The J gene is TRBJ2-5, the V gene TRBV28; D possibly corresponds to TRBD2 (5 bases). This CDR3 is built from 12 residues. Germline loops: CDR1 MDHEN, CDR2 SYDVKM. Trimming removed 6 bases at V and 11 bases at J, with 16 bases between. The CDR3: CASSEGVTVQYF. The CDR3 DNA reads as TGTGCCAGCAGCGAGGGAGTTACGGTTCAGTACTTC.